One sample yielded the 8 T cell receptor beta chains listed below, sequenced in a study of cytomegalovirus exposure and HLA in healthy donors. A multiplex PCR was run with 60 Vbeta primers and 13 Jbeta primers. Sequencing was performed with immunoSEQ multiplex PCR; in TCRdb, only in-frame clones are kept and a portion is missing. This sample carries about 150,000 clones, 68% of them seen once, and the ten largest clones take around 4.2%. Sequencing input: PBMCs. These receptors were collected from a man between 60 and 70 years old in good health and CMV-seronegative.

The chain recombines TRBV5-1 with TRBJ2-1; TRBD2 matches at 12 bases. The CDR3 covers 16 residues. Losses at the gene ends were 0 bases for V and 8 bases for J; bases not matched to a gene: 6. Germline V gives CDR1 SGHRS, CDR2 YFSETQ. The CDR3: CASSLVTSGSRDEQFF. CDR3 nucleotide sequence: TGCGCCAGCAGCTTGGTGACTAGCGGGAGTAGGGATGAGCAGTTCTTC.

The J gene is TRBJ2-7, the V gene TRBV5-4; tentatively, D is TRBD2 (6 bases). V shed 0 bases and J shed 6 bases, with 7 bases lying between them. This CDR3 is 12 amino acids long. Germline V gene data show CDR1 as SGHNT and CDR2 as YYREEE (reference sequence). DNA for the CDR3: TGTGCCAGCAGCTTGGCCGGGGGCGAGCAGTACTTC. This encodes CASSLAGGEQYF.

This rearrangement joins TRBV25-1 to TRBJ1-1; D might be TRBD1 (6 bases). V was trimmed by 4 bases and J by 0 bases, leaving 9 bases between them. Germline V gives CDR1 MGHDK, CDR2 SYGVNS. CDR3 size: 14 residues. CDR3 nucleotide sequence: TGTGCCAGCAGTGTAACAGGGATGAACACTGAAGCTTTCTTT. Translating it yields CASSVTGMNTEAFF.

A few counts support this clone. V is TRBV29-1 and J is TRBJ1-2, with D tentatively TRBD1 (6 bases). The CDR3 is made up of 10 amino acids. Trimming shortened V by 7 bases and J by 6 bases, and 9 bases separated the two germline ends. Germline CDR1 reads SQVTM; CDR2 reads ANQGSEA. The CDR3 protein is CSAAGDGYTF. Here the CDR3 DNA reads TGCAGCGCAGCAGGGGATGGCTACACCTTC. The full variable domain, its missing parts supplied by reference TRBV29-1 and TRBJ1-2, is SAVISQKPSRDICQRGTSLTIQCQVDSQVTMMFWYRQQPGQSLTLIATANQGSEATYESGFVIDKFPISRPNLTFSTLTVSNMSPEDSSIYLCSAAGDGYTFGSGTRLTVV.

The chain combines TRBV10-3 with TRBJ2-3; D is possibly TRBD2 (6 bases). This CDR3 region has 15 residues. V was cut by 3 bases and J by 3 bases, with 13 bases left in between. Germline V CDR1 and CDR2: ENHRY, SYGVKD. CDR3 DNA sequence: TGTGCCATCAGTGAAGTTCGGGAGTTGACAGATACGCAGTATTTT. It translates to CAISEVRELTDTQYF.

This chain joins TRBV19 and TRBJ2-5; 8 bases are shared with TRBD1. V was clipped by 4 bases and J by 2 bases; unmatched bases: 3. Germline loops: CDR1 LNHDA, CDR2 SQIVND (reference sequence). CDR3 length: 14 amino acids. CDR3 region: CASSTGQGQETQYF. The CDR3 DNA reads as TGTGCCAGTAGTACCGGACAGGGACAAGAGACCCAGTACTTC.

The chain employs TRBV12-2 and TRBJ2-7; whether TRBD2, the table's D call, matches the DNA was not checked. TRBV12-2 is a known pseudogene. The CDR3 totals 14 residues. CDR3 in amino acids: CPKYPGRRSYEQYF. The CDR3 DNA sequence: TGCCCAAAATACCCCGGCCGGAGATCCTACGAGCAGTACTTC.

The genes are TRBV5-1 and TRBJ2-1; D unresolved. With 2 bases removed from V and 12 bases from J, the gap between germline ends came to 15 bases. Germline V gene data show CDR1 as SGHRS and CDR2 as YFSETQ. This CDR3 is 13 amino acids long. Written as DNA, the CDR3 is TGCGCCAGCAGCTTCGACCAGTCCCAGCGGCAGTTCTTC. It codes for CASSFDQSQRQFF.